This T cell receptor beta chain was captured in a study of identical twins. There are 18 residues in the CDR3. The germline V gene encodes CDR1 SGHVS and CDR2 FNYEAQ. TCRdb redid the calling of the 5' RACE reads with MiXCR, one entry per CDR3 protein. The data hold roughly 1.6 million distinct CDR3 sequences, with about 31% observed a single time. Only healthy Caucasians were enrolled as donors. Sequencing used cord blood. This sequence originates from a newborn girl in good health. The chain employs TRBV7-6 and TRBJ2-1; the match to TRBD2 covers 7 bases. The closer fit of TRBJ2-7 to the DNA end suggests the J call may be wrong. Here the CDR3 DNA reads TGTGCCAGCAGCTTAGTGGGAGGGCCCATGAGCTCCTACAATGAGCAGTACTTC. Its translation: CASSLVGGPMSSYNEQYF.